Sequencing of this TCR beta chain was carried out in a study of beta chain features in type 1 diabetes. Study-level results: More deletions and fewer insertions at VDJ junctions were seen in type 1 diabetes patients. TCRB repertoires of naive, central memory and Treg cells appeared more similar among patients than among healthy donors.

Points on this clone: The antigen is undetermined.

TCRB transcripts that were expressed got sequenced, as all of the isolated RNA had been reverse transcribed. Measured with immunoSEQ multiplex PCR; TCRdb has only the in-frame clones, and not every one. The repertoire has about 900,000 clones, roughly a sixth of them found once; the top ten carry 0.02% to 0.025%. Per germline, CDR1 MNHNY and CDR2 SVGAGI (reference sequence). The CDR3 sequence is 13 residues long. V was clipped by 2 bases and J by 10 bases; unmatched bases: 7. This TCR was sampled from a woman aged 18-29 years in good health. The chain combines TRBV6-6 with TRBJ1-1; 7 nucleotides agree with TRBD1. Sequenced material: naive CD4+ T cells from blood. The CDR3 region has the DNA TGTGCCAGCAGTTACCGGACAGGAATCCCAGCTTTCTTT. Its translation is CASSYRTGIPAFF.